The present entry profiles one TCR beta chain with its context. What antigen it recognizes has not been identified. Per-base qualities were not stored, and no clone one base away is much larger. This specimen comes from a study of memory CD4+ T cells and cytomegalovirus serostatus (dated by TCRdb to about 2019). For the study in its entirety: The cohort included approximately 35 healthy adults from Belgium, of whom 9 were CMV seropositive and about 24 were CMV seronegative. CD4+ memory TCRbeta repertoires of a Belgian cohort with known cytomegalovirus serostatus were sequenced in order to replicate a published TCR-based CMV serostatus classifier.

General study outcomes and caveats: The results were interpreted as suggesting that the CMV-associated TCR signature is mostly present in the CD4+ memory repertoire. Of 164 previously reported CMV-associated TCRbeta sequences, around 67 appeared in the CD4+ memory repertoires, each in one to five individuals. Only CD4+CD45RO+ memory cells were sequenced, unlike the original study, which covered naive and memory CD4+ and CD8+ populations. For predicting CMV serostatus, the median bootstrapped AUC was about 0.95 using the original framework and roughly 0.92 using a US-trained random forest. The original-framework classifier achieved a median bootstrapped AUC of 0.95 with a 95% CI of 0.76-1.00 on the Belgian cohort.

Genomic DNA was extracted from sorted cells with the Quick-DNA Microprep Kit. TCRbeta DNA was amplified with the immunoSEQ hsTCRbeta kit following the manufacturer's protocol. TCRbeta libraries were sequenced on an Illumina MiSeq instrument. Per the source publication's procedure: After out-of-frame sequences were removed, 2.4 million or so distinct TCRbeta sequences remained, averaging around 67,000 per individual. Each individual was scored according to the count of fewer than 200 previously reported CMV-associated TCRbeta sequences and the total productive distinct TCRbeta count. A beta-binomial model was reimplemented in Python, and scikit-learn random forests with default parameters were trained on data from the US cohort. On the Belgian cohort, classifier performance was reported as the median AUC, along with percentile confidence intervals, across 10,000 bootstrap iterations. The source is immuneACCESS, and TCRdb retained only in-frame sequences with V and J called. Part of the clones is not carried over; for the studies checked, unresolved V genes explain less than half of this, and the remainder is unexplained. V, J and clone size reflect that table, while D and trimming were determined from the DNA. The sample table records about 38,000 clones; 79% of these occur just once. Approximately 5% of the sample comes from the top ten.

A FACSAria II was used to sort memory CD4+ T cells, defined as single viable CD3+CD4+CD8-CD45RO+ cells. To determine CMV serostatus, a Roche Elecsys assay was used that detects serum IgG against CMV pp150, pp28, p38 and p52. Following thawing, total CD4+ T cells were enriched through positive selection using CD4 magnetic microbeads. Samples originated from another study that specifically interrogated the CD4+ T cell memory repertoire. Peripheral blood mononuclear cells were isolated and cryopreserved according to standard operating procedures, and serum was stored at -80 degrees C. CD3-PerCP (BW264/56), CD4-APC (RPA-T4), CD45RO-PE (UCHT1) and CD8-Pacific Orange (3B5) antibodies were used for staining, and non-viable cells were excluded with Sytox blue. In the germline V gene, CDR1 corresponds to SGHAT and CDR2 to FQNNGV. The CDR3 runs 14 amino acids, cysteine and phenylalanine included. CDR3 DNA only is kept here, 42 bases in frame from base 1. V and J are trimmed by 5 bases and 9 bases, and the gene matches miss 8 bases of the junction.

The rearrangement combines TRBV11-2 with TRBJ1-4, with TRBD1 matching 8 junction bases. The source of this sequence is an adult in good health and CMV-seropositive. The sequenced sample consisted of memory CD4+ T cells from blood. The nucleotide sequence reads TGTGCCAGCAGCGGAAACAGGGGGACTAAAAAACTGTTTTTT. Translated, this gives CASSGNRGTKKLFF. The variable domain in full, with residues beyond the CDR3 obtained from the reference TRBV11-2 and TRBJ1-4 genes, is EAGVAQSPRYKIIEKRQSVAFWCNPISGHATLYWYQQILGQGPKLLIQFQNNGVVDDSQLPKDRFSAERLKGVDSTLKIQPAKLEDSAVYLCASSGNRGTKKLFFGSGTQLSVL.